The rows below give T cell receptor beta chains drawn from one sample of a study of blood T cell repertoires in COVID-19. Data came from immunoSEQ multiplex PCR; TCRdb stores just in-frame clones and leaves some out. The profile shows about 400,000 clones, roughly 87% of them singletons. Specimen: PBMCs or T cells enriched from blood (not recorded which). The receptors originated from a woman aged 40 to 50 with acute COVID-19. The CDR3 runs from the conserved cysteine through the conserved F or W. D genes are given only for firm matches. The listing skips clone size in some rows; elsewhere it reads once, few, many or a size class.

clone size | D gene | J gene | V gene | CDR3 protein | CDR3 DNA
- | TRBD1 | TRBJ2-2 | TRBV2 | CASIRGLANTGELFF | TGTGCCAGCATCAGGGGGCTGGCGAACACCGGGGAGCTGTTTTTT
- | - | TRBJ1-6 | TRBV6-1 | CASSEWASPLHF | TGTGCCAGCAGTGAATGGGCCTCACCCCTCCACTTT
- | - | TRBJ1-3 | TRBV23-1 | CASSQFRAPFSGNTIYF | TGCGCCAGCAGTCAATTTCGAGCGCCGTTCTCTGGAAACACCATATATTTT
- | TRBD1 | TRBJ1-4 | TRBV19 | CASVRDRDNEKLFF | TGTGCCAGTGTCCGGGACAGGGATAATGAAAAACTGTTTTTT
- | TRBD2 | TRBJ2-7 | TRBV9 | CASSVAGRGRDEQYF | TGTGCCAGCAGCGTAGCAGGGAGGGGCCGGGACGAGCAGTACTTC
- | TRBD1 | TRBJ1-2 | TRBV7-8 | CASSLLPGGIGYTF | TGTGCCAGCAGCTTACTTCCAGGGGGAATTGGCTACACCTTC
- | TRBD1 | TRBJ2-7 | TRBV13 | CASSEEFGTGGSEQYF | TGTGCCAGCAGCGAAGAGTTCGGGACAGGGGGCTCCGAGCAGTACTTC
- | - | TRBJ1-2 | TRBV5-6 | CASSQDRRNYGYTF | TGTGCCAGCAGTCAGGACAGAAGGAACTATGGCTACACCTTC
- | - | TRBJ1-2 | TRBV6-5 | CASSYSYSRGYGYTF | TGTGCCAGCAGTTACTCCTATTCAAGGGGTTATGGCTACACCTTC
- | - | TRBJ1-5 | TRBV6-5 | CASSSGDGPNQPQHF | TGTGCCAGCAGCTCAGGGGACGGTCCCAATCAGCCCCAGCATTTT
- | - | TRBJ2-2 | TRBV2 | CASKNTGSGELFF | TGTGCCAGCAAAAACACAGGGTCCGGGGAGCTGTTTTTT
- | TRBD2 | TRBJ2-3 | TRBV4-1 | CASSRTLAGGRTDTQYF | TGCGCCAGCAGCCGGACGCTAGCGGGGGGGCGGACAGATACGCAGTATTTT
- | - | TRBJ1-2 | TRBV19 | CASSMDQATNYGYTF | TGTGCCAGTAGTATGGATCAGGCCACTAACTATGGCTACACCTTC
- | TRBD1 | TRBJ1-5 | TRBV7-9 | CASSLGLGRGFNQPQHF | TGTGCCAGCAGCTTAGGGCTTGGCAGGGGGTTCAATCAGCCCCAGCATTTT
- | - | TRBJ1-2 | TRBV29-1 | CSVERSSPGDGYTF | TGCAGCGTTGAAAGGTCTAGCCCTGGGGATGGCTACACCTTC
- | TRBD1 | TRBJ1-1 | TRBV2 | CASSRTGGWAEAFF | TGTGCCAGCAGTAGGACAGGGGGCTGGGCTGAAGCTTTCTTT
- | TRBD2 | TRBJ2-7 | TRBV3-1/TRBV3-2 | CASSLNGLGGSYEQYF | TGTGCCAGCAGCCTAAATGGACTAGGTGGTTCCTACGAGCAGTACTTC
- | TRBD2 | TRBJ2-3 | TRBV11-2 | CASSPPGTSRDTQYF | TGTGCCAGCAGCCCCCCCGGGACTAGCAGAGATACGCAGTATTTT
- | - | TRBJ1-2 | TRBV5-1 | CASSLGATDGYTF | TGCGCCAGCAGCTTGGGAGCCACGGATGGCTACACCTTC
- | - | TRBJ2-3 | TRBV5-1 | CASSLAPGQYTDTQYF | TGCGCCAGCAGCTTGGCCCCTGGACAGTACACAGATACGCAGTATTTT
- | TRBD1 | TRBJ2-2 | TRBV4-2 | CASSQGTGGVTGELFF | TGTGCCAGCAGCCAAGGGACAGGGGGCGTCACCGGGGAGCTGTTTTTT
- | - | TRBJ1-1 | TRBV30 | CAWSVLPYPNTEAFF | TGTGCCTGGAGTGTACTTCCGTACCCGAACACTGAAGCTTTCTTT
- | - | TRBJ1-2 | TRBV30 | CAWSGQGFGGYTF | TGTGCCTGGAGTGGCCAGGGTTTTGGTGGCTACACCTTC
- | TRBD2 | TRBJ2-5 | TRBV19 | CASSRRTSGIEQETQYF | TGTGCCAGTAGCCGTCGGACTAGCGGGATAGAACAAGAGACCCAGTACTTC
- | TRBD2 | TRBJ2-3 | TRBV5-1 | CASSLEGRGLSTDTQYF | TGCGCCAGCAGCTTGGAGGGGCGGGGGTTAAGCACAGATACGCAGTATTTT
- | TRBD1 | TRBJ1-2 | TRBV7-2 | CASSRWTGRNYGYTF | TGTGCCAGCAGTCGATGGACAGGGCGTAACTATGGCTACACCTTC
- | - | TRBJ2-1 | TRBV10-2 | CATTQGNEQFF | TGCGCCACCACCCAGGGGAACGAGCAGTTCTTC
- | TRBD1 | TRBJ1-4 | TRBV30 | CASQGQPNEKLFF | TGTGCCTCACAGGGACAGCCAAATGAAAAACTGTTTTTT
- | - | TRBJ1-3 | TRBV10-2 | CASSESGVNAGNTIYF | TGCGCCAGCAGTGAGTCGGGCGTCAACGCTGGAAACACCATATATTTT
- | TRBD2 | TRBJ2-7 | TRBV5-1 | CASSGTSGSSYEQYF | TGCGCCAGCAGCGGGACTAGCGGGTCTTCCTACGAGCAGTACTTC
few | - | TRBJ1-1 | TRBV5-1 | CASSPQGWDTEAFF | TGCGCCAGCAGCCCGCAGGGGTGGGACACTGAAGCTTTCTTT
few | - | TRBJ2-7 | TRBV30 | CAWTTQGIYEQYF | TGTGCCTGGACGACTCAGGGGATCTACGAGCAGTACTTC
- | TRBD2 | TRBJ2-5 | TRBV19 | CASSIGVNRGGRETQYF | TGTGCCAGTAGTATAGGCGTTAACCGGGGGGGCCGGGAGACCCAGTACTTC
- | - | TRBJ1-1 | TRBV10-1 | CASSAGAGQWSFF | TGCGCCAGCAGTGCCGGAGCAGGGCAGTGGTCTTTCTTT
- | TRBD2 | TRBJ2-3 | TRBV19 | CASSIGVLAGVPDTQYF | TGTGCCAGTAGTATAGGTGTACTAGCGGGGGTCCCAGATACGCAGTATTTT
- | - | TRBJ2-2 | TRBV7-2 | CASSLAGGAANTGELFF | TGTGCCAGCAGCTTAGCTGGCGGGGCGGCGAACACCGGGGAGCTGTTTTTT
- | - | TRBJ2-5 | TRBV30 | CAWSGGSGQETQYF | TGTGCCTGGTCCGGGGGTAGCGGCCAAGAGACCCAGTACTTC
- | TRBD1 | TRBJ1-2 | TRBV5-1 | CASSLVTGTVVGTF | TGCGCCAGCAGCTTGGTGACCGGGACAGTGGTTGGTACCTTC
few | - | TRBJ1-1 | TRBV11-2 | CASSLGGLRGLGTEAFF | TGTGCCAGCAGCCTTGGGGGACTGCGAGGGCTGGGCACTGAAGCTTTCTTT
- | TRBD2 | TRBJ2-5 | TRBV2 | CASSEILAGGQETQYF | TGTGCCAGCAGTGAAATCCTAGCGGGGGGGCAAGAGACCCAGTACTTC
- | - | TRBJ1-1 | TRBV19 | CASTPRDPVAFF | TGTGCCAGTACCCCGCGGGACCCCGTAGCTTTCTTT